A single sample is the source of the 12 T cell receptor beta chains below, sequenced in a study of blood T cell repertoires in COVID-19. Profiled with immunoSEQ multiplex PCR; TCRdb holds only in-frame clones, not every one. Of some 150,000 clones in the sample, 85% to 90% were seen once. Sequences were obtained from peripheral blood. Receptor source: a woman aged 60-70 years with COVID-19, enrolled during active disease.

The genes are TRBV7-2 and TRBJ2-3, with TRBD2 matching 13 bases. Germline V gene lookup returns CDR1 SGHTA and CDR2 FQGNSA. The CDR3 consists of 15 residues. J gave up 5 bases and V 5 bases, and 4 bases lay outside the gene matches. The CDR3 region is CASSPTSGRLDTQYF. The CDR3 DNA follows: TGTGCCAGCAGCCCGACTAGCGGGAGGTTAGATACGCAGTATTTT.

The chain uses TRBV28 and TRBJ1-1; no definite D call. V was shortened by 6 bases and J by 1 base, with 9 bases between the two germline ends. Germline CDR1 MDHEN, CDR2 SYDVKM. The CDR3 is 13 amino acids. The CDR3 is CASRNTGNTEAFF. Written as DNA, the CDR3 is TGTGCCAGCAGAAATACGGGGAACACTGAAGCTTTCTTT.

This CDR3 is CASGPPPVAHTTYEQYF. CDR3 coding DNA: TGTGCCAGTGGTCCCCCCCCGGTAGCGCATACAACCTACGAGCAGTACTTC. V and J are TRBV19 and TRBJ2-7, with a possible D match to TRBD2 (5 bases). Germline V lookup: CDR1 LNHDA, CDR2 SQIVND (reference sequence). V was shortened by 8 bases and J by 2 bases, with 25 bases between the two germline ends. There are 17 residues in the CDR3.

The V and J genes are TRBV24-1 and TRBJ1-5; D may be TRBD1 (5 bases). Germline assignment: CDR1 KGHDR and CDR2 SFDVKD. The germline V and J ends were trimmed by 0 bases and 4 bases, with 12 bases remaining between them. CDR3 length equals 16 residues. This chain's CDR3 is CATSDLRIGANQPQHF. CDR3 DNA: TGTGCCACCAGTGATTTGAGAATTGGGGCGAATCAGCCCCAGCATTTT.

The V gene is TRBV13, the J gene TRBJ2-3, with no clear D. Germline V gene lookup returns CDR1 PRHDT and CDR2 FYEKMQ (reference sequence). With 0 bases removed from V and 10 bases from J, the gap between germline ends came to 11 bases. This CDR3 has 13 residues. The CDR3 sequence is CASSLGPPGAQYF. DNA for the CDR3: TGTGCCAGCAGCTTAGGCCCCCCGGGTGCGCAGTATTTT.

V and J are TRBV7-2 and TRBJ2-5, with TRBD2 as a possible D gene (6 bases). This CDR3 comprises 14 residues. Trimming cost V 4 bases and J 4 bases, with 13 bases left between them. The V gene's germline CDR1 is SGHTA and CDR2 FQGNSA. Here the CDR3 DNA reads TGTGCCAGCAGCTCCCAGGGACTCCGAGAGACCCAGTACTTC. This translates into CASSSQGLRETQYF.

The chain couples TRBV4-1 to TRBJ1-3; D is unresolved. Trimming removed 0 bases from V and 4 bases from J, with 7 bases in between. The length of the CDR3 is 14 residues. Germline V CDR1 and CDR2: MGHRA, YSYEKL. The chain's CDR3 is CASSQDHMGNTIYF. In nucleotides, the CDR3 is TGCGCCAGCAGCCAAGATCACATGGGAAACACCATATATTTT.

This clone was counted a few times. The chain carries TRBV27 and TRBJ2-2; possible D gene TRBD1, 6 bases. Germline CDR1 MNHEY, CDR2 SMNVEV (reference sequence). The CDR3 length is 15 residues. V gave up 5 bases and J gave up 6 bases, with 16 bases separating them. CDR3 nucleotide sequence: TGTGCCAGCAGTCCTAACAGGGCTCGAGCCGGGGAGCTGTTTTTT. This sequence encodes CASSPNRARAGELFF.

The V call is TRBV18, the J call TRBJ1-2; 7 bases are shared with TRBD1. CDR1 and CDR2 from the germline V gene are KGHSH and LQKENI. The CDR3 is made up of 16 amino acids. Losses at the gene ends were 0 bases for V and 4 bases for J; bases not matched to a gene: 8. CDR3 region: CASSPPWTGPSYGYTF. CDR3 nucleotide sequence: TGTGCCAGCTCACCACCGTGGACAGGCCCCAGCTATGGCTACACCTTC.

V and J are TRBV6-6 and TRBJ1-1; 7 bases agree with TRBD1. The CDR3 totals 13 residues. V dropped 2 bases and J dropped 10; count of bases not matched to a gene: 7. Germline CDR1 reads MNHNY; CDR2 reads SVGAGI (reference sequence). The DNA for the CDR3 is TGTGCCAGCAGTTACAGACAGGGCGGCGCAGCTTTCTTT. Amino acid sequence: CASSYRQGGAAFF.

The CDR3 here is CASPSAGRAFF. The CDR3 DNA reads TGTGCCAGCCCCTCGGCGGGGAGAGCTTTCTTT. The chain couples TRBV28 to TRBJ1-1, with D unresolved. V lost 8 bases and J lost 10, with 14 bases in between. Germline CDR1 reads MDHEN; CDR2 reads SYDVKM. CDR3 length equals 11 residues.

This chain links TRBV27 with TRBJ2-1; 11 nucleotides agree with TRBD2. The CDR3 consists of 17 residues. The V gene's germline CDR1 is MNHEY and CDR2 SMNVEV (reference sequence). The J segment lost 6 bases and the V segment lost 7 bases, leaving 14 bases of the junction unmatched. The CDR3, as DNA: TGTGCCAGCAAGTTGGGTCCCGGGACTAGCGGTCGCAATGAGCAGTTCTTC. It yields the protein CASKLGPGTSGRNEQFF.